The 24 T cell receptor beta chains in this list originate from one sample, sequenced in a study of cytomegalovirus exposure and HLA in healthy donors. Use of 60 Vbeta and 13 Jbeta primers characterized the PCR. Clones were sequenced by immunoSEQ multiplex PCR, and TCRdb holds only the in-frame ones, with some missing. The table has 120,000 or so clones, about 80% seen once; the top ten hold 3.3%. Sequencing was performed on PBMCs. The receptors derive from a male donor in good health and CMV-seronegative.

The chain joins TRBV10-3 to TRBJ1-1, with D perhaps matching TRBD1 (6 bases). V lost 5 bases and J 1 base, leaving 8 bases between the germline ends. Germline CDR1 is ENHRY and CDR2 is SYGVKD. The CDR3 loop spans 13 amino acids. In nucleotides, the CDR3 is TGTGCCATCAGTCCGGGACAGAACACTGAAGCTTTCTTT. Its protein is CAISPGQNTEAFF.

CDR3 residues: CASSYRDETQYF. CDR3 DNA sequence: TGTGCCAGTAGTTACAGGGATGAGACCCAGTACTTC. This rearrangement joins TRBV19 to TRBJ2-5, with D perhaps TRBD1 (6 bases). V lost 5 bases and J lost 5, with 9 bases in between. CDR1 is LNHDA and CDR2 is SQIVND in the germline V gene (reference sequence). This CDR3 spans 12 amino acids.

The gene calls are TRBV5-6 and TRBJ1-1; TRBD1 matches at 8 bases. The length of the CDR3 is 15 residues. Trimming removed 3 bases from V and 1 base from J; junction bases left unmatched: 5. The V gene's germline CDR1 is SGHDT and CDR2 YYEEEE. CDR3 in amino acids: CASSSGQGPNTEAFF. The CDR3 DNA reads TGTGCCAGCAGCTCTGGACAGGGTCCGAACACTGAAGCTTTCTTT.

A remark on this clone: Other nucleotide sequences in the sample specify the same CDR3. This chain connects TRBV20-1 to TRBJ2-5, with 8 bases fitting TRBD1. From germline, CDR1 is DFQATT and CDR2 SNEGSKA (reference sequence). V shed 0 bases and J 11 bases; nucleotides not matched to a gene: 2. This CDR3 has 11 amino acids. Here the CDR3 reads CSAREDREQYF. The CDR3, as DNA: TGCAGTGCTAGAGAGGACAGGGAGCAGTACTTC.

This clone has only a few counts. The chain combines TRBV5-1 with TRBJ2-7, with TRBD1 matching over 8 bases. With 5 bases clipped from V and 0 bases from J, the junction kept 4 bases outside the gene matches. The CDR3 totals 14 residues. The germline gives CDR1 SGHRS, CDR2 YFSETQ. In nucleotides, the CDR3 is TGCGCCAGCAGTTTGACAGGGGCCTCCTACGAGCAGTACTTC. Protein sequence: CASSLTGASYEQYF.

The rearrangement uses TRBV5-1 and TRBJ1-1; D remains ambiguous. V was shortened by 0 bases and J by 0 bases, with 6 bases between the two germline ends. Germline V gives CDR1 SGHRS, CDR2 YFSETQ. This CDR3 has 14 residues. CDR3 DNA: TGCGCCAGCAGCTTGGACAGCTTGAACACTGAAGCTTTCTTT. Amino acid sequence: CASSLDSLNTEAFF.

The chain couples TRBV6-5 to TRBJ2-5; tentative D call: TRBD1 (6 bases). The DNA end is a closer match to TRBJ2-7, so the J assignment may be wrong. The CDR3 is 13 residues long. The germline V gene encodes CDR1 MNHEY and CDR2 SVGAGI. CDR3 residues: CASRAPRGYEQYF. In DNA form, the CDR3 reads TGTGCCAGCAGAGCCCCCAGGGGCTACGAGCAGTACTTC.

V and J are TRBV6-1 and TRBJ2-3; D remains unclear. Trimming stripped 3 bases from V and 0 bases from J, with 10 bases between. The CDR3 loop spans 15 amino acids. The germline CDR1 and CDR2 sequences are MNHNS and SASEGT. The CDR3 sequence: CASSDYLTSTDTQYF. In nucleotides, the CDR3 is TGTGCCAGCAGTGACTATCTAACTAGCACAGATACGCAGTATTTT.

This clone turned up a few times. This rearrangement joins TRBV14 to TRBJ1-1, with D possibly TRBD1 on 5 matching bases. This CDR3 spans 16 amino acids. CDR1 is SGHDN, CDR2 FVKESK, per germline. Trimming left V 1 base short and J 3 bases short, with 15 bases between. The CDR3 DNA sequence: TGTGCCAGCAGCCAAGTCAAGGGGAAAGGGGACACTGAAGCTTTCTTT. This sequence encodes CASSQVKGKGDTEAFF.

The gene calls are TRBV6-1 and TRBJ2-2, with TRBD2 identical over 11 bases. Germline values: CDR1 MNHNS, CDR2 SASEGT. V lost 4 bases to trimming and J lost 0 bases; unmatched junction nucleotides: 4. The CDR3 has 17 residues. The CDR3 sequence: CASSAGTSGANTGELFF. The DNA for the CDR3 is TGTGCCAGCAGTGCTGGGACTAGCGGCGCGAACACCGGGGAGCTGTTTTTT.

This chain links TRBV7-3 with TRBJ2-1; 7 nucleotides align to TRBD2. V dropped 5 bases and J dropped 4; count of bases not matched to a gene: 8. The CDR3 runs 15 residues. Germline V CDR1 and CDR2: SGHTA, FQGTGA. Here the CDR3 reads CASSPTSAKYNEQFF. The CDR3 DNA is TGTGCCAGCAGCCCAACTAGCGCCAAATACAATGAGCAGTTCTTC.

This clone occurred once. The chain recombines TRBV11-2 with TRBJ2-1, with D unresolved. Germline values: CDR1 SGHAT, CDR2 FQNNGV. Trimming pared 7 bases from V and 5 bases from J, leaving 15 bases between. The length of the CDR3 is 14 residues. CDR3 DNA sequence: TGTGCCAGCACCTTCCAACCCGAGAACAATGAGCAGTTCTTC. Its protein is CASTFQPENNEQFF.

This chain uses TRBV11-2 with TRBJ2-7, with 12 bases lining up with TRBD1. Per the germline V gene, CDR1 is SGHAT and CDR2 is FQNNGV. V shed 1 base, J shed 7 bases, and the junction held 5 bases outside the gene matches. The CDR3 has 15 residues. The CDR3 DNA is TGTGCCAGCAGCTTAGCTTGGGACAGGGGGCCGGAGCAGTACTTC. It translates to CASSLAWDRGPEQYF. Together with reference TRBV11-2 and TRBJ2-7, the CDR3 gives the full variable domain: EAGVAQSPRYKIIEKRQSVAFWCNPISGHATLYWYQQILGQGPKLLIQFQNNGVVDDSQLPKDRFSAERLKGVDSTLKIQPAKLEDSAVYLCASSLAWDRGPEQYFGPGTRLTVT.

The chain joins TRBV6-6 to TRBJ1-1; D gene uncertain. V lost 6 bases to trimming and J lost 0 bases, with 8 bases between them. Germline CDR1 is MNHNY and CDR2 is SVGAGI (reference sequence). CDR3 length: 13 residues. The CDR3 here is CASSLVMNTEAFF. The CDR3 bases are TGTGCCAGCAGCCTAGTAATGAACACTGAAGCTTTCTTT.

This rearrangement joins TRBV5-1 to TRBJ2-1; 7 bases map to TRBD1. CDR1 and CDR2 from the germline V gene are SGHRS and YFSETQ. Losses at the gene ends were 4 bases for V and 3 bases for J; bases not matched to a gene: 10. The CDR3 extends over 16 amino acids. CDR3 coding DNA: TGCGCCAGCAGCCCCTACCTAGGGACAGTCTACAATGAGCAGTTCTTC. Translation gives CASSPYLGTVYNEQFF.

V usage is TRBV5-1 and J usage is TRBJ1-5; weak D call: TRBD1 (5 bases). Germline CDR1 and CDR2: SGHRS and YFSETQ. Trimming cost V 0 bases and J 5 bases, with 12 bases left between them. CDR3 length: 15 amino acids. This CDR3 is CASSLAGISDQPQHF. The CDR3 DNA sequence: TGCGCCAGCAGCTTGGCAGGGATTTCTGATCAGCCCCAGCATTTT.

The chain combines TRBV6-5 with TRBJ1-2; D is uncertain. In germline, CDR1 is MNHEY, CDR2 SVGAGI. V lost 7 bases and J 0 bases, leaving 6 bases between the germline ends. The length of the CDR3 is 12 residues. CDR3 DNA sequence: TGTGCCAGCATTCGAGCTAACTATGGCTACACCTTC. It encodes CASIRANYGYTF.

This chain uses TRBV5-8 with TRBJ1-2; no clear D. Germline-derived CDR1 and CDR2 are SGHTS and YDEGEE. The V end lost 4 bases, the J end lost 3 bases, and 16 bases lay between the germline ends. CDR3 length: 15 residues. The CDR3 DNA reads as TGTGCCAGCAGCCTGTCGGGAGTCGGGGACTATGGCTACACCTTC. It codes for CASSLSGVGDYGYTF.

CDR3 DNA: TGTGCCAGCAGTTGGGACATTGTTAATCAGCCCCAGCATTTT. It codes for CASSWDIVNQPQHF. This chain links TRBV2 with TRBJ1-5; a possible D gene is TRBD1 (6 bases). V was shortened by 5 bases and J by 4 bases, with 12 bases between the two germline ends. Looked up from germline, CDR1 is SNHLY and CDR2 is FYNNEI. The CDR3 is 14 amino acids. Drawing the rest from reference TRBV2 and TRBJ1-5, the complete variable domain is EPEVTQTPSHQVTQMGQEVILRCVPISNHLYFYWYRQILGQKVEFLVSFYNNEISEKSEIFDDQFSVERPDGSNFTLKIRSTKLEDSAMYFCASSWDIVNQPQHFGDGTRLSIL.

The gene calls are TRBV19 and TRBJ1-6; no reliable D call. The germline V gene encodes CDR1 LNHDA and CDR2 SQIVND (reference sequence). The ends were cut back, 5 bases at V and 7 bases at J, with 9 bases in the middle. The CDR3 is made up of 13 amino acids. Written as DNA, the CDR3 is TGTGCCAGTAGTGTCCCGGGGAATTCACCCCTCCACTTT. This translates into CASSVPGNSPLHF.

This clone was detected only a few times. The chain carries TRBV7-9 and TRBJ1-2, with 7 nucleotides matching TRBD1. The CDR3 covers 15 residues. CDR1 is SEHNR, CDR2 FQNEAQ, per germline (reference sequence). The J segment lost 7 bases and the V segment lost 5 bases, leaving 13 bases of the junction unmatched. CDR3 residues: CASSLQTGPVGGYTF. The CDR3 DNA reads as TGTGCCAGCAGCCTACAGACAGGGCCTGTGGGTGGCTACACCTTC.

This clone has only a few counts. J is TRBJ2-7 and V is TRBV6-5; 8 bases line up with TRBD1. The CDR3 runs to 13 residues. Trimming cost V 9 bases and J 3 bases; bases outside gene matches: 7. Germline V gene sequence: CDR1 MNHEY, CDR2 SVGAGI. The CDR3 bases are TGTGCCAGTTTCCGGGACAGGAACTACGAGCAGTACTTC. It encodes CASFRDRNYEQYF.

The genes are TRBV15 and TRBJ1-4; 9 bases map to TRBD1. The CDR3 is made up of 15 amino acids. CDR1 and CDR2 from the germline V gene are LNHNV and YYDKDF (reference sequence). V lost 5 bases to trimming and J lost 8 bases; unmatched junction nucleotides: 9. DNA of the CDR3: TGTGCCACCAGCCCAAACACAGGGGGCGCAGAAAAACTGTTTTTT. Its translation: CATSPNTGGAEKLFF.

The chain joins TRBV15 to TRBJ1-3; a weak D match, TRBD1 (5 bases). Trimming removed 5 bases from V and 1 base from J, with 12 bases in between. Germline CDR1 is LNHNV and CDR2 is YYDKDF (reference sequence). This CDR3 comprises 15 residues. The CDR3: CATSREDTSGNTIYF. The CDR3 DNA reads as TGTGCCACCAGCCGCGAGGACACATCTGGAAACACCATATATTTT.